The 20 T cell receptor beta chains in this list originate from one sample, sequenced in a study of T cell repertoires in cytomegalovirus infection. TCRdb re-derived calls from the reads in MiXCR, one entry per CDR3 protein. The table shows 290,000 or so distinct CDR3 sequences, with over 20% occurring only once. Sequenced input: PBMCs. These receptors all come from a human donor in good health (CMV status not recorded). Some clones in this sample may be carry-over from other donors' samples.

This clonotype has at least ten counts. The CDR3 sequence: CASKKREGPHEQYF. CDR3 DNA: TGTGCCAGCAAGAAGCGGGAGGGTCCCCACGAGCAGTACTTC. V is TRBV12-3 or TRBV12-4 and J is TRBJ2-7, with 10 bases matching TRBD2. This CDR3 region has 14 residues. Germline trimming cut 7 bases from V and 5 bases from J; bases unmatched to any gene: 8.

This clonotype has a count of ten or more. This chain uses TRBV6-1 with TRBJ1-1; D gene unclear. The germline V gene encodes CDR1 MNHNS and CDR2 SASEGT. This CDR3 has 13 amino acids. With 6 bases removed from V and 1 base from J, the gap between germline ends came to 9 bases. DNA of the CDR3: TGTGCCAGCAGGAAAGGAAGGAACACTGAAGCTTTCTTT. Translated, it gives CASRKGRNTEAFF.

The chain recombines TRBV29-1 with TRBJ2-1; D remains ambiguous. The V gene lost 0 bases and the J gene lost 1 base, with 7 bases spanning the gap. The germline CDR1 and CDR2 sequences are SQVTM and ANQGSEA. The CDR3 contains 14 residues. The CDR3: CSVEDGWSYNEQFF. CDR3 sequence (DNA): TGCAGCGTTGAAGACGGTTGGTCCTACAATGAGCAGTTCTTC.

This rearrangement joins TRBV28 to TRBJ2-7; either TRBD1 or TRBD2 may supply D (5 bases each). The V gene's germline CDR1 is MDHEN and CDR2 SYDVKM. There are 13 residues in the CDR3. Trimming left V 10 bases short and J 6 bases short, with 19 bases between. CDR3 sequence (DNA): TGTGCCATAAAGACGGGGCGCCTAGGCGAGCAGTACTTC. Its translation is CAIKTGRLGEQYF.

This clonotype has ten or more counts. CDR3 region: CASSLYGRETQYF. In DNA form, the CDR3 reads TGTGCCAGCAGCTTATACGGGAGGGAGACCCAGTACTTC. The rearrangement joins TRBV7-2 to TRBJ2-5; 7 bases match TRBD2. The length of the CDR3 is 13 residues. CDR1 and CDR2 from the germline V gene are SGHTA and FQGNSA. V lost 2 bases, J lost 5 bases, and 2 bases stayed unmatched.

This clonotype was counted between two and nine times. The V and J genes are TRBV20-1 and TRBJ1-2; a weak D match, TRBD1 (5 bases). The CDR3 covers 12 residues. Germline assignment: CDR1 DFQATT and CDR2 SNEGSKA (reference sequence). V lost 4 bases to trimming and J lost 4 bases, with 10 bases between them. CDR3 DNA sequence: TGCAGTGCTAATACAGGTCCCTATGGCTACACCTTC. Translating gives CSANTGPYGYTF.

This clonotype came up many times. The V and J genes are TRBV7-8 and TRBJ1-5; 7 bases are a match to TRBD1. The germline V gene encodes CDR1 SGHVS and CDR2 FQNEAQ. After removal of 5 bases from V and 4 bases from J, the junction contained 5 bases not matched to a gene. CDR3 length: 14 amino acids. In DNA form, the CDR3 reads TGTGCCAGCAGCACGGACAGGTGGAATCAGCCCCAGCATTTT. Protein sequence: CASSTDRWNQPQHF. Full variable domain (missing parts from reference TRBV7-8 and TRBJ1-5): GAGVSQSPRYKVAKRGQDVALRCDPISGHVSLFWYQQALGQGPEFLTYFQNEAQLDKSGLPSDRFFAERPEGSVSTLKIQRTQQEDSAVYLCASSTDRWNQPQHFGDGTRLSIL.

This clonotype was observed a few times. The CDR3 DNA is TGCGCCAGCAGCTTGGTCGGGACACCACAAGAGACCCAGTACTTC. Amino acids: CASSLVGTPQETQYF. This rearrangement joins TRBV5-1 to TRBJ2-5; the D gene is possibly TRBD1 (6 bases). The CDR3 totals 15 residues. Germline CDR1 SGHRS, CDR2 YFSETQ. Trimming took 0 bases from V and 2 from J, leaving 11 bases between them. The whole variable domain, remainder taken from reference TRBV5-1 and TRBJ2-5, is KAGVTQTPRYLIKTRGQQVTLSCSPISGHRSVSWYQQTPGQGLQFLFEYFSETQRNKGNFPGRFSGRQFSNSRSEMNVSTLELGDSALYLCASSLVGTPQETQYFGPGTRLLVL.

A remark on this clonotype: It may be a read error: a sequence one base away is much more abundant. The chain couples TRBV7-4 to TRBJ1-2; TRBD1 matches 7 bases. Germline V gives CDR1 SGHVT, CDR2 SQSDAQ. The CDR3 totals 15 residues. This CDR3 reads CASSLGDRERYVYTF. The DNA of the CDR3 is TGTGCCAGCAGCTTAGGAGACAGGGAACGCTATGTCTACACCTTC.

The genes are TRBV6-2 or TRBV6-3 and TRBJ2-2; 8 bases are a match to TRBD1. The CDR3 sequence is 13 residues long. CDR1 and CDR2 (germline): MNHEY, SVGEGT. J gave up 4 bases and V 6 bases, and 1 base lay outside the gene matches. CDR3 in amino acids: CASRGQATGELFF. CDR3 coding DNA: TGTGCCAGCAGGGGACAGGCCACCGGGGAGCTGTTTTTT.

V gene TRBV20-1 combines with J gene TRBJ1-2; D is undetermined. The CDR3 runs 16 residues. Trimming shortened V by 0 bases and J by 0 bases, and 14 bases separated the two germline ends. Germline CDR1 is DFQATT and CDR2 is SNEGSKA (reference sequence). CDR3 protein: CSARDSTPGTNYGYTF. In nucleotides, the CDR3 is TGCAGTGCTAGAGATAGTACACCGGGAACTAACTATGGCTACACCTTC.

This clonotype was observed at least ten times. The genes are TRBV7-2 and TRBJ2-1; 9 bases agree with TRBD2. The germline V gene has CDR1 SGHTA and CDR2 FQGNSA. V gave up 5 bases and J gave up 6 bases; unmatched junction bases: 8. This CDR3 has 15 amino acids. This chain's CDR3 is CASSPFSGRSNEQFF. The CDR3 coding sequence is TGTGCCAGCAGCCCGTTTAGCGGGAGATCCAATGAGCAGTTCTTC.

With respect to this clonotype: One junction end does not reproduce the germline sequence, and a read error may be involved. The chain is built from TRBV28 and TRBJ2-7; D unresolved. The CDR3 contains 8 residues. Germline CDR1 is MDHEN and CDR2 is SYDVKM. The CDR3 sequence is CHIYEQYF. The CDR3 region has the DNA TGCCACATCTACGAGCAGTACTTC.

This rearrangement joins TRBV5-1 to TRBJ1-1, with D possibly being TRBD1 (6 bases). The CDR3 is 14 residues long. With 4 bases removed from V and 1 base from J, the gap between germline ends came to 11 bases. Germline values: CDR1 SGHRS, CDR2 YFSETQ. CDR3: CASSPGGQNTEAFF. The CDR3 DNA follows: TGCGCCAGCAGCCCCGGGGGGCAGAACACTGAAGCTTTCTTT.

There are a few counts of this clonotype. The V call is TRBV11-2, the J call TRBJ1-6; D gene uncertain. CDR3 length equals 14 residues. Between the trimmed V and J ends, which lost 5 bases and 4 bases, there was a span of 9 bases. CDR1 and CDR2 (germline): SGHAT, FQNNGV. In nucleotides, the CDR3 is TGTGCCAGCAGCCTTGGACGGTATAATTCACCCCTCCACTTT. Translation gives CASSLGRYNSPLHF.

This clonotype was recorded a few times. The genes are TRBV24-1 and TRBJ2-1; D call uncertain. Germline CDR1 and CDR2: KGHDR and SFDVKD. V was clipped by 0 bases and J by 7 bases, with 12 bases between them. The CDR3 has 15 residues. This CDR3 is CATSDLTEFGNEQFF. The CDR3 DNA reads TGTGCCACCAGTGATTTGACAGAGTTTGGGAATGAGCAGTTCTTC.

The chain carries TRBV28 and TRBJ1-1; TRBD1 matches at 12 bases. The J segment lost 4 bases and the V segment lost 6 bases, leaving 6 bases of the junction unmatched. This CDR3 has 15 residues. Germline CDR1 reads MDHEN; CDR2 reads SYDVKM. DNA of the CDR3: TGTGCCAGCAGCTCGGGACAGGGGGCAACCACTGAAGCTTTCTTT. Translated: CASSSGQGATTEAFF.

This clonotype was counted ten times or more. The CDR3 protein is CASSAGTAANYGYTF. The CDR3 coding sequence is TGTGCCAGCAGCGCCGGGACAGCAGCTAACTATGGCTACACCTTC. The chain combines TRBV7-9 with TRBJ1-2, with 7 bases identical to TRBD1. J lost 0 bases, V lost 5 bases, and 6 bases had no gene match. Germline V gives CDR1 SEHNR, CDR2 FQNEAQ (reference sequence). There are 15 residues in the CDR3.

This clonotype was observed a handful of times. This chain links TRBV27 with TRBJ2-6; 7 nucleotides align to TRBD1. The CDR3 length is 20 residues. CDR1 is MNHEY and CDR2 is SMNVEV in the germline V gene (reference sequence). J lost 0 bases, V lost 0 bases, and 11 bases had no gene match. CDR3 sequence: CASSLSRNPGQTSGANVLTF. In DNA, the CDR3 is TGTGCCAGCAGTTTATCGAGGAACCCGGGACAGACCTCTGGGGCCAACGTCCTGACTTTC.

The chain joins TRBV10-3 to TRBJ2-7, with TRBD2 identical over 7 bases. Trimming at V came to 7 bases and at J to 2 bases, leaving 11 bases not matched to a gene. CDR3 size: 15 residues. Per germline, CDR1 ENHRY and CDR2 SYGVKD. CDR3 in amino acids: CAITGGSGTPYEQYF. The CDR3 nucleotides are TGTGCCATCACCGGAGGGAGCGGGACTCCCTACGAGCAGTACTTC.